Only a few counts were recorded for the clone carrying this T cell receptor (beta chain). The antigen is unknown. Healthy controls were blood donor buffy coats. The repertoire was sequenced with immunoSEQ multiplex PCR; TCRdb's copy has only in-frame clones and lacks some. Of roughly 34,000 clones detected, 76% appear once; the ten largest clones hold 7.1%. These data originate in a study of STAT5B mutations in CD4+ large granular lymphocyte leukemia. Germline V CDR1 and CDR2: MNHNY, SVGAGI (reference sequence). The ends were cut back, 5 bases at V and 4 bases at J, with 15 bases in the middle. The CDR3 sequence is 15 residues long. Overall study results and limits: Patient CD4-sorted repertoires looked more clonal than healthy CD4+ repertoires, even without putative leukemic clones. Without HLA matching, higher CD4+ than CD8+ T-LGLL clonality could reflect small sample size. Compared with healthy controls (2/35), patient top clones favored TRBV06 (8/27).

The sample taken for sequencing was CD4+ T cells from blood buffy coats. This chain uses TRBV6-6 with TRBJ1-3; D not certain. The sequence came from a human donor in good health. Written as DNA, the CDR3 is TGTGCCAGCAGTAACCAGGTGGCGCGAGGAAACACCATATATTTT. Its translation is CASSNQVARGNTIYF.